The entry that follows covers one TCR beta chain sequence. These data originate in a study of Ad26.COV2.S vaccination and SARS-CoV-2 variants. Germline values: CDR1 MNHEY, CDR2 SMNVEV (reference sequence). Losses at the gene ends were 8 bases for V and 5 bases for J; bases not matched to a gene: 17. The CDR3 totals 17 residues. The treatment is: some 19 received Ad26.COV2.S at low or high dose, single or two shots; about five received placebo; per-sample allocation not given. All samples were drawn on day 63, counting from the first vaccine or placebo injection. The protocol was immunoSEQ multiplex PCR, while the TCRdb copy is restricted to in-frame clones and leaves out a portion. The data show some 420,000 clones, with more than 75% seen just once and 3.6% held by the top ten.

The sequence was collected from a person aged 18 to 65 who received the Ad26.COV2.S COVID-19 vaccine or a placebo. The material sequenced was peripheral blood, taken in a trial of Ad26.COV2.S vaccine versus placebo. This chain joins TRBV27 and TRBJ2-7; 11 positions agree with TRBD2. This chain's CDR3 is CASGPQTSGAQVNEQYF. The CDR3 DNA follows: TGTGCCAGCGGGCCTCAGACTAGCGGGGCCCAAGTGAACGAGCAGTACTTC.